This is a list of T cell receptor beta chains from one sample in a study of control samples from healthy donors and cancer patients. Generated by immunoSEQ multiplex PCR, the TCRdb table keeps only in-frame clones and is missing some. Here the sample spans more than 45,000 clones, about 93% being singletons. Material: PBMCs. Receptors originate from a woman in her forties or fifties with head and neck cancer. The CDR3 runs from the conserved cysteine through the conserved F or W. The size field is filled for only some rows; it gives once, few, many or a size class.

18 | TRBV4-1 | - | CASSQAVTGSLSNQPQHF
15 | TRBV5-1 | - | CASSDRDSGLGGYTF
15 | TRBV7-2 | few | CASSPSTWGNQPQHF
15 | TRBV6-4 | - | CASSVEGSSYNEQFF
11 | TRBV28 | few | CASSLQSPLHF
12 | TRBV30 | - | CAWGNMNTEAFF
13 | TRBV3-1/TRBV3-2 | - | CASSGSGGHEQFF
17 | TRBV15 | - | CATSRDRDRYSNQPQHF
15 | TRBV20-1 | - | CSASKGARDGNTIYF
12 | TRBV28 | - | CASSPRENEQFF
14 | TRBV4-1 | - | CASSQFHGHGGYTF
14 | TRBV6-5 | - | CASTPSGGDPEAFF
19 | TRBV28 | - | CASSSQSGTPSLYQETQYF
14 | TRBV19 | few | CASSPSRFNQPQHF
19 | TRBV10-3 | - | CAISDPGLAGGRRIDEQFF
12 | TRBV2 | once | CASSPKGETQYF
13 | TRBV29-1 | - | CSVEGDRGNEQFF
14 | TRBV18 | - | CASSSTPDYQPQHF
13 | TRBV18 | - | CASSPRLADTQYF
16 | TRBV28 | - | CASRLPGQGGTDTQYF
15 | TRBV6-5 | - | CASSRGQGLNTEAFF
16 | TRBV19 | - | CASRPPHLAGRRIQYF
14 | TRBV27 | - | CASIGGGPSYEQYF
15 | TRBV6-5 | - | CASRLGGGRSYGYTF
13 | TRBV19 | - | CASMAGRWTEAFF
11 | TRBV29-1 | - | CSVRQNTEAFF
11 | TRBV2 | - | CASALQEKLFF
15 | TRBV4-1 | - | CASSQGTLISYEQYF
15 | TRBV4-1 | - | CASSQDWNRANEQYF
13 | TRBV18 | - | CASSSEGRTPLHF
13 | TRBV12-3/TRBV12-4 | - | CASSPSRYQPQHF
15 | TRBV7-6 | - | CASSPTTGYNSPLHF
15 | TRBV6-5 | - | CASSLPGDGNQPQHF
15 | TRBV28 | - | CASSSGQVSNQPQHF
14 | TRBV29-1 | - | CSVDQTSRTDTQYF
11 | TRBV29-1 | few | CSVGRQGGYTF
11 | TRBV20-1 | once | CSASEYNEQFF
15 | TRBV27 | - | CASSFREANTGELFF
15 | TRBV7-9 | - | CASSEGDRGHLGYTF
16 | TRBV3-1/TRBV3-2 | - | CASSQVLAGVFNEQFF
13 | TRBV10-2 | - | CASSGQGNYEQYF
14 | TRBV10-3 | - | CAIRQGSGANVLTF
15 | TRBV4-3 | - | CASSLDVVLDYGYTF
13 | TRBV19 | once | CASSRDETSEQYF
18 | TRBV10-3 | - | CAISESRRTFSGANVLTF
10 | TRBV29-1 | - | CSVDMGFQYF
13 | TRBV5-5 | - | CASSLAWNQPQHF
15 | TRBV5-4 | - | CASSLAGTPGAEAFF
15 | TRBV19 | - | CASSGSGGAGETQYF
14 | TRBV9 | - | CASSPRLAGDTQYF
14 | TRBV7-9 | - | CASSPPGQGNSLHF
14 | TRBV21-1 | - | CASSPQRGGAEAFF
14 | TRBV6-2/TRBV6-3 | - | CASSYQGAGNGYTF